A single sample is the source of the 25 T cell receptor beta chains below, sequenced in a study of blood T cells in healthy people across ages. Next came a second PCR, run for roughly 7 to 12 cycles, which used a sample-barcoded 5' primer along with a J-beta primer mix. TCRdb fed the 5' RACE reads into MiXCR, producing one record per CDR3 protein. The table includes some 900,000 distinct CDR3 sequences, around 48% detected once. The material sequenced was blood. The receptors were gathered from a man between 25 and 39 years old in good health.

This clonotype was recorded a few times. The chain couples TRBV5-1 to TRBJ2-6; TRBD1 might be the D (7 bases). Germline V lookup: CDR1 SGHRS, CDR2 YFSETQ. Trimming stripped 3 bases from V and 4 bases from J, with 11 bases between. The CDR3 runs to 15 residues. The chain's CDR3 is CASSSRGAGANVLTF. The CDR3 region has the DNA TGCGCCAGCAGCTCCAGGGGGGCGGGGGCCAACGTCCTGACTTTC.

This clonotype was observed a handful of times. DNA for the CDR3: TGTGCCAGCAGTGAATACGGACTAGGGGCGAATGAGCAGTTCTTC. Its translation: CASSEYGLGANEQFF. V usage is TRBV6-1 and J usage is TRBJ2-1; 7 bases are shared with TRBD2. This CDR3 contains 15 residues. The V gene's germline CDR1 is MNHNS and CDR2 SASEGT. V lost 2 bases and J lost 7; bases outside the gene matches: 8.

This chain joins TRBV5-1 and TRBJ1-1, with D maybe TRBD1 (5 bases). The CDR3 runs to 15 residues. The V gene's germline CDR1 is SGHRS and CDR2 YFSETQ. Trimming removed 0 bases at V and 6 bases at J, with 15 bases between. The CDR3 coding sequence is TGCGCCAGCAGCTTGGGAGGGGATTACGTCGCTGAAGCTTTCTTT. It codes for CASSLGGDYVAEAFF.

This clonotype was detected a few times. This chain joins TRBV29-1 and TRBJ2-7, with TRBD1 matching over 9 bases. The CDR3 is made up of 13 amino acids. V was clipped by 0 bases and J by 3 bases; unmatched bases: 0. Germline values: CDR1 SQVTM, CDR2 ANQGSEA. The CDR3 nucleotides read TGCAGCGTTGAAGAGGACAGGGGCTACGAGCAGTACTTC. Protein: CSVEEDRGYEQYF.

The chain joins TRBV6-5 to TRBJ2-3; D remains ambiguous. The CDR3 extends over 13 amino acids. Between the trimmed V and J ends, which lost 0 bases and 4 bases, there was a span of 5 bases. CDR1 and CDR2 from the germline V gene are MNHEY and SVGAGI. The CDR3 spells CASSYSISDTQYF. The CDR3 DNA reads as TGTGCCAGCAGTTACTCTATTTCAGATACGCAGTATTTT.

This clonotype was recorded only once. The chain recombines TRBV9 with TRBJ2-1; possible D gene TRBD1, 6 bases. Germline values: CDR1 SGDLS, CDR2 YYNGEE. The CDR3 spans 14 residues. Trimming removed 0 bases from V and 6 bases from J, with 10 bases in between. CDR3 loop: CASSVGGGSNEQFF. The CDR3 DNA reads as TGTGCCAGCAGCGTAGGTGGGGGCAGCAATGAGCAGTTCTTC.

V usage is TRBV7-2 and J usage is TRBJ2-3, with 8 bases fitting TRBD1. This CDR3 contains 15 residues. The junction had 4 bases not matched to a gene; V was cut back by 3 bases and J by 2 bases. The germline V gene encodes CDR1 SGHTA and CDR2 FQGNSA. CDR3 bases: TGTGCCAGCAGCTTCACAGGGGGTTTCACAGATACGCAGTATTTT. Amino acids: CASSFTGGFTDTQYF.

In DNA form, the CDR3 reads TGTGCTAGTGGTAGGGGGGGGGGACTCTACAATGAGCAGTTCTTC. This translates into CASGRGGGLYNEQFF. The chain has TRBV12-5 and TRBJ2-1; tentatively, D is TRBD2 (7 bases). The CDR3 loop spans 15 amino acids. Germline assignment: CDR1 LGHNT and CDR2 FRNRAP. Between the trimmed V and J ends, which lost 5 bases and 3 bases, there was a span of 14 bases.

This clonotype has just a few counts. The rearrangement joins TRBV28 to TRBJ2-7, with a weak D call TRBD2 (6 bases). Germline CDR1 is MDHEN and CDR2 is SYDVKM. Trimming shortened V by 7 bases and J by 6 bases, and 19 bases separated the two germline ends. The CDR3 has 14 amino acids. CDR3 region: CASTLGAGPFEQYF. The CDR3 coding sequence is TGTGCCAGCACTCTCGGGGCGGGGCCGTTCGAGCAGTACTTC.

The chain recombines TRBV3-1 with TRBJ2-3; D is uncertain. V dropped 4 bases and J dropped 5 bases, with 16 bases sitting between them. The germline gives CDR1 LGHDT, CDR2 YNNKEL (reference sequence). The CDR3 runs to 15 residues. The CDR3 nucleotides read TGTGCCAGCAGCCCTCTCCCGGGCTCGGGAGATACGCAGTATTTT. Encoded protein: CASSPLPGSGDTQYF.

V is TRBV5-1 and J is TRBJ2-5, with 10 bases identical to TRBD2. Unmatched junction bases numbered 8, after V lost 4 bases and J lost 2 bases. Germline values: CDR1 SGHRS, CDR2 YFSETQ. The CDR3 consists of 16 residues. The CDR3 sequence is CASSLGLADVQETQYF. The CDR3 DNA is TGCGCCAGCAGCCTTGGACTAGCGGACGTACAAGAGACCCAGTACTTC.

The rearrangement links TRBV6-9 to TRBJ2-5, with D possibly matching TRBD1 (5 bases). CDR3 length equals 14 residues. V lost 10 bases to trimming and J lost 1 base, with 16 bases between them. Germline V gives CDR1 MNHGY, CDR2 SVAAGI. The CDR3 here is CAIQQHRLQETQYF. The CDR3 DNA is TGTGCCATCCAGCAACACAGGCTCCAAGAGACCCAGTACTTC.

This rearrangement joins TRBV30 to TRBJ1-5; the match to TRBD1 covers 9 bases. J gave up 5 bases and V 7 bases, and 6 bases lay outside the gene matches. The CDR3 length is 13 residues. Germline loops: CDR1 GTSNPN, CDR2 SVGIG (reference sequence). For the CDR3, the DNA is TGTGCCTTGGGACAGGGAGGGTATCAGCCCCAGCATTTT. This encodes CALGQGGYQPQHF. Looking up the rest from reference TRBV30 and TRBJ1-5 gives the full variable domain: SQTIHQWPATLVQPVGSPLSLECTVEGTSNPNLYWYRQAAGRGLQLLFYSVGIGQISSEVPQNLSASRPQDRQFILSSKKLLLSDSGFYLCALGQGGYQPQHFGDGTRLSIL.

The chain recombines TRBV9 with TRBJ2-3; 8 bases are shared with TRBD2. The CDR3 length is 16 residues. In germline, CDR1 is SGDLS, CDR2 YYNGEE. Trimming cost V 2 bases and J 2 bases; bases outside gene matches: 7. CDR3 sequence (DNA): TGTGCCAGCAGCGTCTCCAGCGGGGGAAACACAGATACGCAGTATTTT. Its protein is CASSVSSGGNTDTQYF.

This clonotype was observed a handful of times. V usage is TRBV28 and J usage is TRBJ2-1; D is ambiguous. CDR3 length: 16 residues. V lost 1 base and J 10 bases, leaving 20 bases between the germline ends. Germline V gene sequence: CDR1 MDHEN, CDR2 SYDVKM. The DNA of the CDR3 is TGTGCCAGCAGTTTATTATCTGGTCCCTCGGCTGGGGAGCAGTTCTTC. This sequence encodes CASSLLSGPSAGEQFF.

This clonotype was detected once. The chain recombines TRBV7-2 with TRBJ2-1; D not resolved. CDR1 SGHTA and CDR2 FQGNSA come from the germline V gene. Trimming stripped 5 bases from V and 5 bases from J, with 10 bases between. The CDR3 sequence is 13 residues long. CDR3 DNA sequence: TGTGCCAGCAGCCCCGCCTATGACAATGAGCAGTTCTTC. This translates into CASSPAYDNEQFF.

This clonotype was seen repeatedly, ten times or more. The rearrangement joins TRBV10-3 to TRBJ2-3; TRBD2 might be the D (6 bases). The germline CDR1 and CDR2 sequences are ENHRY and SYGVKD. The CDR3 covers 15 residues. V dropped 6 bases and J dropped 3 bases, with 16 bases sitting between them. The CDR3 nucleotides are TGTGCCATCAGGGGGGGACCGAAGTCTACAGATACGCAGTATTTT. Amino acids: CAIRGGPKSTDTQYF.

CDR3 nucleotides: TGCGCCAGCAGCCAAGAGGGTCAGGCAACCTATGGCTACACCTTC. It is translated as CASSQEGQATYGYTF. This rearrangement joins TRBV4-3 to TRBJ1-2; no definite D call. The CDR3 runs to 15 residues. The V and J ends lost 0 bases and 4 bases respectively, with 12 bases between them. Germline V CDR1 and CDR2: LGHNA, YSLEER.

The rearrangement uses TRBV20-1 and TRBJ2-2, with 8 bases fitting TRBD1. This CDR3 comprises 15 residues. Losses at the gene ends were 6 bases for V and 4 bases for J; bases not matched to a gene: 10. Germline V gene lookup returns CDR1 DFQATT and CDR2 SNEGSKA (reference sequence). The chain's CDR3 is CSAFRRTGITGELFF. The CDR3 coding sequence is TGCAGTGCCTTTAGGAGGACAGGGATCACCGGGGAGCTGTTTTTT.

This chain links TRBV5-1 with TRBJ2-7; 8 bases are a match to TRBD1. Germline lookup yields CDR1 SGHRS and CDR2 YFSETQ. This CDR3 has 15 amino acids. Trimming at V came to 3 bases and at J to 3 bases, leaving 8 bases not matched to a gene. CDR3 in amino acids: CASSSGQGADYEQYF. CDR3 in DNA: TGCGCCAGCAGCTCAGGCCAGGGGGCGGACTACGAGCAGTACTTC.

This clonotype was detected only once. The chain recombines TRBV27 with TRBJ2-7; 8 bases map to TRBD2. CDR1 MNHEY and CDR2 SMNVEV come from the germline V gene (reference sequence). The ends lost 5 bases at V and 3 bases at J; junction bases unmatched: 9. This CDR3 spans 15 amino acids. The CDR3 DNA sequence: TGTGCCAGCAGTCCACGGGGGGGCTCATACTACGAGCAGTACTTC. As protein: CASSPRGGSYYEQYF.

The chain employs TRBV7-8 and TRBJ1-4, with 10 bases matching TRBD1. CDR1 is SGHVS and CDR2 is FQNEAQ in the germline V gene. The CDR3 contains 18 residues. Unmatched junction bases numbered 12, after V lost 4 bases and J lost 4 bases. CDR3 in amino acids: CASSYNRDRGGDNEKLFF. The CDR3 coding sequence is TGTGCCAGCAGCTACAACCGGGACAGGGGTGGTGATAATGAAAAACTGTTTTTT.

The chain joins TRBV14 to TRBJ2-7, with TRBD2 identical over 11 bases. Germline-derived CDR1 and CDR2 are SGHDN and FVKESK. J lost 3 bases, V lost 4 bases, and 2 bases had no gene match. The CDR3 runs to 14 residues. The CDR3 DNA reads TGTGCCAGCAGCCCACTAGCGGGAGACTACGAGCAGTACTTC. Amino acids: CASSPLAGDYEQYF. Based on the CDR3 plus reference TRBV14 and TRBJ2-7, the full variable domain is EAGVTQFPSHSVIEKGQTVTLRCDPISGHDNLYWYRRVMGKEIKFLLHFVKESKQDESGMPNNRFLAERTGGTYSTLKVQPAELEDSGVYFCASSPLAGDYEQYFGPGTRLTVT.

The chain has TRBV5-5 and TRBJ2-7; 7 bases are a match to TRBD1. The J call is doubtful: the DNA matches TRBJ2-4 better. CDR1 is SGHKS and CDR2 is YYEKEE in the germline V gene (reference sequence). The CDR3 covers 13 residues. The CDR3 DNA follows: TGTGCCAGCAGCTCCCCAGGGGGAAACATTCAGTACTTC. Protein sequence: CASSSPGGNIQYF.

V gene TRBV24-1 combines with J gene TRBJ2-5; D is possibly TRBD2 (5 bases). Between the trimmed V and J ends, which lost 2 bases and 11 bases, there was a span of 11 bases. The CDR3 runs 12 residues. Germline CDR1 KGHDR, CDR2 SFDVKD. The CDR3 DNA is TGTGCCACCAGTGATTCGGCTGGGGAGCAGTACTTC. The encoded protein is CATSDSAGEQYF.